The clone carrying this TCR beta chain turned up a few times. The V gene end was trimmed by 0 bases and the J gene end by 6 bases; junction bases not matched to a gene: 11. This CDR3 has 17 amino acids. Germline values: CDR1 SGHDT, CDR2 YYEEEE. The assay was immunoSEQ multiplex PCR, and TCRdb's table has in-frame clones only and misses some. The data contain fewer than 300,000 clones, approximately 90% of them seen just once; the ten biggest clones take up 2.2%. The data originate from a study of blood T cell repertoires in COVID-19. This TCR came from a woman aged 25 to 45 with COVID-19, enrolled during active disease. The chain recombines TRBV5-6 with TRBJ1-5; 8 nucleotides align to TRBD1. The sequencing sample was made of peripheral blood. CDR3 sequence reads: CASSLAGSGGFGQPQHF. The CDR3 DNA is TGTGCCAGCAGCTTGGCCGGTTCAGGGGGCTTTGGTCAGCCCCAGCATTTT.